The sequence of this TCR beta chain was determined in a study of CD8 T cells in ankylosing spondylitis. Turning to this clonotype: Its target is not known.

Trimming left V 4 bases short and J 5 bases short, with 10 bases between. The CDR3 sequence is 14 residues long. Germline loops: CDR1 SGDLS, CDR2 YYNGEE. TCRdb ran MiXCR on the 5' RACE reads and lists one entry per CDR3 protein. The profile shows over 400,000 distinct CDR3 sequences, 25% to 30% of them singletons. Study findings and constraints: Typical of ankylosing spondylitis blood, it appeared, was a TCR beta motif of several highly homologous variants.

What was sequenced was blood, either unsorted or a sorted T cell fraction (not recorded which). The rearrangement joins TRBV9 to TRBJ1-6; a possible D gene is TRBD1 (5 bases). The sequence came from a male donor with ankylosing spondylitis. Here the CDR3 reads CASSPRQNNSPLHF. CDR3 DNA sequence: TGTGCCAGCAGCCCCCGACAGAATAATTCACCCCTCCACTTT.